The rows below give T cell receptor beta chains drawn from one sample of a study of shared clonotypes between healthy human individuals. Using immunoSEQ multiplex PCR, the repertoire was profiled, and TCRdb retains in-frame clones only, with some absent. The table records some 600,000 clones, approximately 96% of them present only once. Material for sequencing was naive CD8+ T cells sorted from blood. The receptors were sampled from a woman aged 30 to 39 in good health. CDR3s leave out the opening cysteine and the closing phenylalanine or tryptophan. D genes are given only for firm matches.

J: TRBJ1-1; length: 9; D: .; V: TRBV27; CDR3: ASKGFTEAF
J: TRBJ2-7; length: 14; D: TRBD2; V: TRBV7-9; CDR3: ASSPPLAGGRYEQY
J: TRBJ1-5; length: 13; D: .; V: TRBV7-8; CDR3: ASSLGGGSGQPQH
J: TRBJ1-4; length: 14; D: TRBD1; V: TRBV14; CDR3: ASSLRGLATNEKLF
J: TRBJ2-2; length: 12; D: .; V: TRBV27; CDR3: ASSATSSYGELF
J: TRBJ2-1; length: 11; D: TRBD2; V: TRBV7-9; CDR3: ASSPRGGNEQF
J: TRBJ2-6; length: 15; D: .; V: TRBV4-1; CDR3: ASSLPDLNSGANVLT
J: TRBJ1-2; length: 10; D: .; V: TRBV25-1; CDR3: ASSEYLGGYT
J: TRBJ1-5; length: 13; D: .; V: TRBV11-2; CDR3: ASSPEGYSNQPQH
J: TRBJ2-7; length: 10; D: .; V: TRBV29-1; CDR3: SVEGAQDEQY
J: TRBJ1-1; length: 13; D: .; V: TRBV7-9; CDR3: ASSLAVGGNTEAF
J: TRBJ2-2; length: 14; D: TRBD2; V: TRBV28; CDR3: ASSPDSSGTTGELF
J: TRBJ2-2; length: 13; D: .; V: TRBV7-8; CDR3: ASSLTGTRPGELF
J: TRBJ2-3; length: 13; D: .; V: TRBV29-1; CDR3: SVWGKERTQDTQY
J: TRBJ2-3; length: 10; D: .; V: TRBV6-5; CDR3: ASSPYRDTQY
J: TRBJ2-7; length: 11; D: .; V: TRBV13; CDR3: ASSLVRAEEQY
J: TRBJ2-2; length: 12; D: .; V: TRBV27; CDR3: ASRPGLATGELF
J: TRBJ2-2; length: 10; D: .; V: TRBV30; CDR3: AWNGRGGELF
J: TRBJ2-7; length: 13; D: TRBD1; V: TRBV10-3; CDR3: AISELTGDGFEQY
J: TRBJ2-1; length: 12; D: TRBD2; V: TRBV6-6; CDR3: ASSGREARDEQF
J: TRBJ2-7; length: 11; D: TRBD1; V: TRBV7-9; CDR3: ASHGQGALEQY
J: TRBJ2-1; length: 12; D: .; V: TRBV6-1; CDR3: ASSEVVGGNEQF
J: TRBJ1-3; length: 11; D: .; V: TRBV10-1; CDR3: ASSEGRGNTIY
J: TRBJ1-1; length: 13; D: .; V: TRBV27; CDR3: ASSLGSPKVTEAF
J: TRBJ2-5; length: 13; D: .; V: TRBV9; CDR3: ASSADGRLEETQY
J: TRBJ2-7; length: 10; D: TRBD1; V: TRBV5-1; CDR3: ASFEQGYEQY
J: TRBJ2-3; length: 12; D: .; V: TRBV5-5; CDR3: ASSRDLGTDTQY
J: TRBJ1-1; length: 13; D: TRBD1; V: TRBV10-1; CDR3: ASRGQGEKDTEAF
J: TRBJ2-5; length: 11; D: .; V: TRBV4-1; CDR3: ASSQDLEETQY
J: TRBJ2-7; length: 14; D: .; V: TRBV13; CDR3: ASSTRDSVPVDEQY
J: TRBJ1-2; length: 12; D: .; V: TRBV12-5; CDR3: ASGLASGDYGYT
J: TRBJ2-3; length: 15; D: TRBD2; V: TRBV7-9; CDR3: ASSPRTSGGITDTQY
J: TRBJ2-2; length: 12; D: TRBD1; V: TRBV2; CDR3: ASRQGAYTGELF
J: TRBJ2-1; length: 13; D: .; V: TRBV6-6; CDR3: ASSYVGTAYNEQF
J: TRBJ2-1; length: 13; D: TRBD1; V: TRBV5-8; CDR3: ASSFALGQADEQF
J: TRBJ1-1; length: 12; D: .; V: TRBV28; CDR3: ASSLTPQRTEAF
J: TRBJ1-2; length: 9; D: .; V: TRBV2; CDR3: ASSGSYGYT
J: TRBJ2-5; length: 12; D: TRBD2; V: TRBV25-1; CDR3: ASRPSAGGETQY
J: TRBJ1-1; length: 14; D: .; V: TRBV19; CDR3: ASSIDHTGIWTEAF
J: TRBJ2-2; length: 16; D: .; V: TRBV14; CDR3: ASSQEHPRSGVGGELF
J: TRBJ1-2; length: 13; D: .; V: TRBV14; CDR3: ASSQGLGGQKSYT
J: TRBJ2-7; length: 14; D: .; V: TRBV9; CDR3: ASSVVGDGSLDEQY